The T cell receptor beta chain described here comes from a study of cytomegalovirus exposure and HLA in healthy donors. Regarding the study as a whole: Rare sequences made up most TCRs, while some public TCRs were found in many donors. HLA restriction was apparent for most CMV-associated TCR beta chains in a later analysis. DRB1 showed the most TCR associations and HLA-C the fewest in a later analysis, as rates varied by HLA locus. Later analysis indicated greater clonal expansion among HLA-associated TCR beta chains than among equally common other chains.

As regards this clone: Its antigen is undetermined.

Amplification used 60 Vbeta primers and 13 Jbeta primers. Clones were sequenced by immunoSEQ multiplex PCR, and TCRdb holds only the in-frame ones, with some missing. The sample includes about 110,000 clones, 81% seen only once; the top ten take around 2.4%. V was cut by 0 bases and J by 3 bases, with 10 bases left in between. The CDR3 runs 15 residues. Germline V lookup: CDR1 SGDLS, CDR2 YYNGEE. Sequencing was performed on PBMCs. The TCR was taken from a man in his thirties or forties in good health and CMV-seronegative. The chain joins TRBV9 to TRBJ2-1; D not certain. The DNA for the CDR3 is TGTGCCAGCAGCGTAGGTTGGAGCTTCTACAATGAGCAGTTCTTC. This translates into CASSVGWSFYNEQFF.